The 7 T cell receptor beta chains below come from one sample, sequenced in a study of human T cells and chemical hapten exposure. The sample's time point: pre-sensitization, week 0. The treatment here: therapeutic diphenylcyclopropenone sensitization with weekly scalp DPC. TCRdb processed the RACE reads anew with MiXCR; each CDR3 protein has one entry. The sample lists roughly 81,000 distinct CDR3 sequences, 8.5% seen once, with 2.6% in the top ten. The specimen was whole blood, collected in connection with sensitization to the hapten diphenylcyclopropenone (DPC). The receptors originated from a middle-aged man with alopecia areata. Some clones in this sample may be carry-over from other donors' samples.

This clonotype was seen ten or more times. This chain connects TRBV5-1 to TRBJ2-5, with TRBD2 matching 7 bases. This CDR3 contains 16 residues. Per the germline V gene, CDR1 is SGHRS and CDR2 is YFSETQ. Germline trimming cut 2 bases from V and 0 bases from J; bases unmatched to any gene: 7. The CDR3 spells CASSLFSSGHQETQYF. Here the CDR3 DNA reads TGCGCCAGCAGCTTATTTTCTAGCGGCCACCAAGAGACCCAGTACTTC.

This chain links TRBV20-1 with TRBJ1-5; D unresolved. The CDR3 runs to 14 residues. V was pared by 0 bases and J by 3 bases, with 9 bases between. Germline lookup yields CDR1 DFQATT and CDR2 SNEGSKA (reference sequence). CDR3 sequence (DNA): TGCAGTGCTAGAGATCTGACCCCCAATCAGCCCCAGCATTTT. Its translation: CSARDLTPNQPQHF.

Here the CDR3 DNA reads TGTGCCAGCAGTATAGGACTAGCGGGCTACGAGCAGTACGTC. This encodes CASSIGLAGYEQYV. The V call is TRBV12-3 or TRBV12-4, the J call TRBJ2-7; 11 bases match TRBD2. The CDR3 runs 14 residues. V was pared by 5 bases and J by 3 bases, with 3 bases of the junction left unmatched.

There are many counts of this clonotype. V is TRBV2 and J is TRBJ2-5; 8 nucleotides agree with TRBD2. Trimming cost V 3 bases and J 1 base; bases outside gene matches: 10. Germline-derived CDR1 and CDR2 are SNHLY and FYNNEI. This CDR3 contains 17 residues. CDR3: CASSDFASGLPQETQYF. CDR3 DNA: TGTGCCAGCAGTGATTTCGCTAGCGGGCTCCCCCAAGAGACCCAGTACTTC.

This clonotype turned up a few times. V usage is TRBV5-1 and J usage is TRBJ2-6; D gene uncertain. Trimming took off 1 base at V and 0 bases at J, with 14 bases between the two ends. The CDR3 spans 18 residues. From germline, CDR1 is SGHRS and CDR2 YFSETQ. CDR3 sequence (DNA): TGCGCCAGCAGCTTGCTAACAGTTCAAAGCTCTGGGGCCAACGTCCTGACTTTC. Amino acid sequence: CASSLLTVQSSGANVLTF.

This clonotype appeared a few times. CDR3 in amino acids: CSLPGTGGYEQYF. As DNA, the CDR3 is TGCAGCCTTCCAGGTACAGGCGGCTACGAGCAGTACTTC. J is TRBJ2-7 and V is TRBV20-1; weak D call: TRBD1 (5 bases). CDR1 is DFQATT, CDR2 SNEGSKA, per germline (reference sequence). CDR3 length equals 13 residues.

This clonotype was counted a few times. The rearrangement joins TRBV7-9 to TRBJ2-3; D may match TRBD1 or TRBD2 (6 bases each). The germline V gene encodes CDR1 SEHNR and CDR2 FQNEAQ (reference sequence). The CDR3 is 13 residues long. The V end lost 8 bases, the J end lost 14 bases, and 23 bases lay between the germline ends. The CDR3 DNA is TGTGCCAGCGGCCTGGGGGGCAGCGTCCATCGGTATTTT. It specifies CASGLGGSVHRYF.